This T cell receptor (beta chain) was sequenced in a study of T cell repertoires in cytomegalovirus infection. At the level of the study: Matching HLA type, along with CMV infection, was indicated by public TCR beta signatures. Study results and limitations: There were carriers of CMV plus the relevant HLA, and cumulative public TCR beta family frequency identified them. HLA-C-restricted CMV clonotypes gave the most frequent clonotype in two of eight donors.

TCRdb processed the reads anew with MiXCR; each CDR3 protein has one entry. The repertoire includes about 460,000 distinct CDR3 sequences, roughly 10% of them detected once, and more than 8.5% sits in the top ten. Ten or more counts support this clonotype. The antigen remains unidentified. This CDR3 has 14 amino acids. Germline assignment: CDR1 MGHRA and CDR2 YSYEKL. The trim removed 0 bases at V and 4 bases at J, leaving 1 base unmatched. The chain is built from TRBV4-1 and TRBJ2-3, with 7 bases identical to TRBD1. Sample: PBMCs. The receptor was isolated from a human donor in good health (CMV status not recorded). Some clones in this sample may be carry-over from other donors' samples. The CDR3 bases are TGCGCCAGCAGCCAAGATCAGGGGGCAGATACGCAGTATTTT. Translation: CASSQDQGADTQYF.